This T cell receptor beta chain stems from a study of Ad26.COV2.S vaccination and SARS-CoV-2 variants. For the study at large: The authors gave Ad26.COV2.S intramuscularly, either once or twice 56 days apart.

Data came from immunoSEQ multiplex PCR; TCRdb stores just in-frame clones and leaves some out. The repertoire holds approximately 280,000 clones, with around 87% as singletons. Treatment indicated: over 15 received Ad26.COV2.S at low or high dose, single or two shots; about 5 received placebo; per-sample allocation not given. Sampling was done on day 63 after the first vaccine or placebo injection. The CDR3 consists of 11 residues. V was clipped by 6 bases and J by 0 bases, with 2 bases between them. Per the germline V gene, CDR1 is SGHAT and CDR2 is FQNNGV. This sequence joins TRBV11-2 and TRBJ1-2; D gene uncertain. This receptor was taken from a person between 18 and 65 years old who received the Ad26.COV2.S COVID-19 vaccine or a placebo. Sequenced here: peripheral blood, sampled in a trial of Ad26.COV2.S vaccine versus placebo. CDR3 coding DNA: TGTGCCAGCAGTTCTAACTATGGCTACACCTTC. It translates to CASSSNYGYTF.